These 15 T cell receptor beta chains originate from one sample sequenced in a study of blood T cells in healthy people across ages. A second roughly 7 to 12 cycle PCR used barcoded and J-beta primers. TCRdb reprocessed the 5' RACE reads via MiXCR and lists one record per CDR3 protein. Here the sample spans about 630,000 distinct CDR3 sequences, 20% to 25% being singletons. The sequenced sample was blood. The source is a man in his 70s in good health.

The rearrangement uses TRBV5-8 and TRBJ1-4; the D is unclear. This CDR3 spans 13 amino acids. Germline V gene sequence: CDR1 SGHTS, CDR2 YDEGEE. V was trimmed by 0 bases and J by 7 bases, leaving 7 bases between them. The CDR3 spells CASSLVDVEKLFF. The CDR3 DNA sequence: TGTGCCAGCAGCTTGGTTGACGTTGAAAAACTGTTTTTT.

The chain uses TRBV28 and TRBJ1-3, with D tentatively TRBD1 (5 bases). The CDR3 is made up of 14 amino acids. Germline values: CDR1 MDHEN, CDR2 SYDVKM. With 7 bases removed from V and 4 bases from J, the gap between germline ends came to 14 bases. This CDR3 is CASNPGPRGNTIYF. The CDR3, as DNA: TGTGCCAGCAACCCGGGACCGAGAGGAAACACCATATATTTT.

V is TRBV30 and J is TRBJ2-6; no firm D call. The CDR3 has 16 amino acids. Trimming took 2 bases from V and 1 from J, leaving 12 bases between them. Germline V gene lookup returns CDR1 GTSNPN and CDR2 SVGIG (reference sequence). The DNA for the CDR3 is TGTGCCTGGAGTCCAGGTTTTAGGTCTGGGGCCAACGTCCTGACTTTC. Translated: CAWSPGFRSGANVLTF.

This clonotype was seen only a few times. The V gene is TRBV12-3 or TRBV12-4, the J gene TRBJ2-5; D unresolved. The J call is doubtful: the DNA matches TRBJ2-1 better. The length of the CDR3 is 14 residues. Here the CDR3 DNA reads TGTGCCAGCAGTACACACGGTAGCTTCGATGAGCAGTTCTTC. It specifies CASSTHGSFDEQFF.

This clonotype appeared a few times. J is TRBJ2-1 and V is TRBV28; TRBD2 aligns across 11 bases. This CDR3 spans 18 amino acids. V lost 4 bases and J lost 3; bases outside the gene matches: 11. Germline V gene data show CDR1 as MDHEN and CDR2 as SYDVKM. Here the CDR3 DNA reads TGTGCCAGCAGTTCCTTCCGGCTAGCGGGAGGTATCTACAATGAGCAGTTCTTC. Protein: CASSSFRLAGGIYNEQFF. Looking up the rest from reference TRBV28 and TRBJ2-1 gives the full variable domain: DVKVTQSSRYLVKRTGEKVFLECVQDMDHENMFWYRQDPGLGLRLIYFSYDVKMKEKGDIPEGYSVSREKKERFSLILESASTNQTSMYLCASSSFRLAGGIYNEQFFGPGTRLTVL.

Written as DNA, the CDR3 is TGCAGTGCCCTCGGACCAGATGGCCAGGAGACCCAGTACTTC. This translates into CSALGPDGQETQYF. V and J are TRBV20-1 and TRBJ2-5; D uncertain. Trimming stripped 6 bases from V and 5 bases from J, with 19 bases between. CDR1 and CDR2 (germline): DFQATT, SNEGSKA (reference sequence). There are 14 residues in the CDR3.

The rearrangement links TRBV6-2 or TRBV6-3 to TRBJ2-2; D could derive from TRBD1 or TRBD2 (5 bases each). Trimming removed 5 bases at V and 1 base at J, with 20 bases between. The germline CDR1 and CDR2 sequences are MNHEY and SVGEGT. The CDR3 runs to 18 residues. CDR3 in DNA: TGTGCCAGCAGTACACCACCGGCGACTACAGGGAACACCGGGGAGCTGTTTTTT. This encodes CASSTPPATTGNTGELFF.

This clonotype was seen only a few times. This rearrangement joins TRBV6-5 to TRBJ2-7; D uncertain. V was clipped by 11 bases and J by 0 bases, with 14 bases between them. The CDR3 extends over 13 amino acids. Germline assignment: CDR1 MNHEY and CDR2 SVGAGI. The CDR3, as DNA: TGTGCCGCAAGCGAGAACCCCTCCTACGAGCAGTACTTC. Protein: CAASENPSYEQYF.

V usage is TRBV12-5 and J usage is TRBJ2-5, with 11 bases matching TRBD2. V was clipped by 1 base and J by 4 bases; unmatched bases: 11. CDR1 is LGHNT and CDR2 is FRNRAP in the germline V gene. This CDR3 comprises 18 residues. CDR3 bases: TGTGCTAGTGGTTTGGACAAACTAGCGGGAGTAGGTTCAGAGACCCAGTACTTC. It codes for CASGLDKLAGVGSETQYF. The whole variable domain, filled in from reference TRBV12-5 and TRBJ2-5, reads DARVTQTPRHKVTEMGQEVTMRCQPILGHNTVFWYRQTMMQGLELLAYFRNRAPLDDSGMPKDRFSAEMPDATLATLKIQPSEPRDSAVYFCASGLDKLAGVGSETQYFGPGTRLLVL.

There are a few counts of this clonotype. This sequence joins TRBV27 and TRBJ2-5; D is possibly TRBD2 (6 bases). V shed 5 bases and J shed 2 bases, with 18 bases lying between them. This CDR3 is built from 16 residues. Germline V CDR1 and CDR2: MNHEY, SMNVEV (reference sequence). The CDR3, as DNA: TGTGCCAGCAGTCCCCGGGGACTTCGAACGCAAGAGACCCAGTACTTC. It translates to CASSPRGLRTQETQYF.

The genes are TRBV6-6 and TRBJ1-5; a possible D gene is TRBD1 (5 bases). This CDR3 is 14 amino acids long. CDR1 and CDR2 from the germline V gene are MNHNY and SVGAGI (reference sequence). V was shortened by 5 bases and J by 3 bases, with 11 bases between the two germline ends. The CDR3 coding sequence is TGTGCCAGCAGTAAGAGGACAACCAATCAGCCCCAGCATTTT. Translated: CASSKRTTNQPQHF.

This sequence joins TRBV28 and TRBJ2-7; D is unclear. Looked up from germline, CDR1 is MDHEN and CDR2 is SYDVKM. CDR3 length: 14 amino acids. V lost 2 bases and J 4 bases, leaving 12 bases between the germline ends. The CDR3 reads CASSLAPVPYEQYF. For the CDR3, the DNA is TGTGCCAGCAGTTTAGCTCCGGTGCCGTACGAGCAGTACTTC.

The V call is TRBV3-1, the J call TRBJ2-1; D is unresolved. The CDR3 sequence is 15 residues long. Germline V gene sequence: CDR1 LGHDT, CDR2 YNNKEL (reference sequence). Trimming removed 0 bases at V and 5 bases at J, with 11 bases between. CDR3 sequence: CASSQDRTVNNEQFF. CDR3 sequence (DNA): TGTGCCAGCAGCCAAGATAGAACGGTAAACAATGAGCAGTTCTTC.

This clonotype was observed many times. This chain connects TRBV6-1 to TRBJ2-7, with D possibly matching TRBD1 (5 bases). Per germline, CDR1 MNHNS and CDR2 SASEGT. V shed 9 bases and J shed 5 bases, with 11 bases lying between them. This CDR3 region has 11 residues. CDR3 coding DNA: TGTGCCAGTACCCAGGGTAACGAGCAGTACTTC. This sequence encodes CASTQGNEQYF.

This clonotype turned up a few times. The chain has TRBV7-2 and TRBJ2-5; D is perhaps TRBD1 (5 bases). CDR3 length: 15 residues. Germline V gene sequence: CDR1 SGHTA, CDR2 FQGNSA. V was clipped by 0 bases and J by 2 bases, with 10 bases between them. The CDR3 bases are TGTGCCAGCAGCTTAGCTGCAGGGAAACAAGAGACCCAGTACTTC. This translates into CASSLAAGKQETQYF. Filled out from reference TRBV7-2 and TRBJ2-5, the complete variable domain reads GAGVSQSPSNKVTEKGKDVELRCDPISGHTALYWYRQSLGQGLEFLIYFQGNSAPDKSGLPSDRFSAERTGGSVSTLTIQRTQQEDSAVYLCASSLAAGKQETQYFGPGTRLLVL.